This TCR beta chain came from a study of T-cell reconstitution after alpha-beta-depleted transplantation in children. Molecular barcoding with unique molecular identifiers was used for the TCRbeta library. TCRdb re-analysed the PCR reads in MiXCR, keeping a single row per CDR3 protein. This sample has approximately 500,000 distinct CDR3 sequences; roughly 30% occur once, and the top ten carry around 36%. Germline V gene data show CDR1 as KGHDR and CDR2 as SFDVKD. The germline V and J ends were trimmed by 3 bases and 0 bases, with 10 bases remaining between them. This CDR3 comprises 15 residues. The receptor's source is a boy in the first two years of life with Wiskott-Aldrich syndrome, due to receive a stem cell transplant. The rearrangement links TRBV24-1 to TRBJ1-2; TRBD1 might be the D (6 bases). The sequenced sample was PBMCs, obtained before TCRalphabeta/CD19-depleted stem cell transplant. Here the CDR3 reads CATSDPGAANYGYTF. The CDR3 DNA sequence: TGTGCCACCAGTGATCCAGGGGCCGCTAACTATGGCTACACCTTC.